This T cell receptor beta chain is from a study of shared clonotypes between healthy human individuals. Study-level results: As a rule, naive subsets had a larger estimated richness than memory subsets.

This clone was seen only once. Its target is not known. The same CDR3 can be traced to other DNA sequences in this sample. The V end lost 2 bases, the J end lost 2 bases, and 7 bases lay between the germline ends. Germline values: CDR1 KGHSH, CDR2 LQKENI. The CDR3 is made up of 13 amino acids. Within Nashville, Tennessee resided all donors, each a Caucasian adult. Sequenced by immunoSEQ multiplex PCR; TCRdb stores in-frame clones only, minus some. Of fewer than 2.5 million clones listed, 93% are singletons. Sequenced sample: naive CD4+ T cells from PBMCs. Subset given: CD45RA+ positively selected. The receptor's source is a man between 18 and 35 years old in good health. Some clones in this sample may be carry-over from other donors' samples. This chain joins TRBV18 and TRBJ2-7; D remains unclear. The CDR3 protein is CASSPFGPYEQYF. The CDR3 DNA follows: TGTGCCAGCTCACCATTCGGTCCCTACGAGCAGTACTTC.